This T cell receptor beta chain was observed in a study of cytomegalovirus exposure and HLA in healthy donors. Points on this clone: Antigen: not known.

Notes on the study in general: Productive rates of about 87% or about 30% were seen for most TCR beta V segments in an earlier analysis.

This CDR3 has 14 residues. Looked up from germline, CDR1 is MNHNS and CDR2 is SASEGT. The PCR had 60 Vbeta and 13 Jbeta primers. Method: immunoSEQ multiplex PCR; TCRdb's copy keeps in-frame clones and lacks some. The sample carries roughly 34,000 clones, 80% to 90% recorded once. This TCR was recovered from a woman under 30 in good health and CMV-seronegative. Material: PBMCs. J is TRBJ2-5 and V is TRBV6-1; tentative D call: TRBD1 (6 bases). The end of the DNA is better explained by TRBJ2-7, so the J call may be wrong. The CDR3 spells CASKSGASLYEQYF. The CDR3 nucleotides read TGTGCCAGCAAATCAGGGGCGTCCCTCTACGAGCAGTACTTC.